This passage covers 10 T cell receptor beta chains from one sample sequenced in a study of pediatric ulcerative colitis. The repertoire was sequenced with immunoSEQ multiplex PCR; TCRdb's copy has only in-frame clones and lacks some. The sample has 1,400 to 1,500 clones, roughly 88% seen once; the top ten hold just over 3%. The sample taken for sequencing was blood. Receptors were obtained from a boy between 5 and 17 years old with severe ulcerative colitis.

The chain uses TRBV2 and TRBJ2-1; tentative D call: TRBD2 (6 bases). In germline, CDR1 is SNHLY, CDR2 FYNNEI. V lost 5 bases and J 9 bases, leaving 17 bases between the germline ends. The CDR3 loop spans 14 amino acids. Written as DNA, the CDR3 is TGTGCCAGCAGTTGGGCGGGGTGGCAAAGTGAGCAGTTCTTC. Translated, it gives CASSWAGWQSEQFF.

The CDR3 sequence is CAWSVHEGLGIGITEAFF. In nucleotides, the CDR3 is TGTGCCTGGAGTGTACATGAGGGGTTGGGGATAGGGATCACTGAAGCTTTCTTT. The chain combines TRBV30 with TRBJ1-1; TRBD1 might be the D (5 bases). The CDR3 runs to 18 residues. Germline lookup yields CDR1 GTSNPN and CDR2 SVGIG (reference sequence). Trimming removed 0 bases from V and 4 bases from J, with 24 bases in between.

The count of this clone is one. The chain recombines TRBV6-5 with TRBJ1-1; no definite D call. CDR3 length: 11 residues. The V and J ends lost 9 bases and 3 bases respectively, with 8 bases between them. The germline V gene has CDR1 MNHEY and CDR2 SVGAGI. In DNA, the CDR3 is TGTGCCAGTTCACAGTACACTGAAGCTTTCTTT. Translated, it gives CASSQYTEAFF.

V and J are TRBV4-1 and TRBJ1-2; no firm D call. Trimming stripped 1 base from V and 3 bases from J, with 12 bases between. CDR1 and CDR2 (germline): MGHRA, YSYEKL. The CDR3 runs 15 residues. CDR3 bases: TGCGCCAGCAGCCAAGTCTCCCAGGCGTACTATGGCTACACCTTC. It translates to CASSQVSQAYYGYTF.

This chain joins TRBV5-4 and TRBJ2-3; tentative D call: TRBD1 (6 bases). The CDR3 is 15 amino acids. Trimming removed 0 bases from V and 5 bases from J, with 13 bases in between. The germline CDR1 and CDR2 sequences are SGHNT and YYREEE (reference sequence). CDR3 DNA: TGTGCCAGCAGCTTGGGGGGGCAGAGGGTAGATACGCAGTATTTT. This translates into CASSLGGQRVDTQYF.

The V call is TRBV5-1, the J call TRBJ2-7, with 9 nucleotides matching TRBD1. With 4 bases clipped from V and 4 bases from J, the junction kept 9 bases outside the gene matches. The CDR3 runs to 15 residues. Germline values: CDR1 SGHRS, CDR2 YFSETQ. For the CDR3, the DNA is TGCGCCAGCAGCACCGGGACAGGGATAACTTACGAGCAGTACGTC. Its translation is CASSTGTGITYEQYV.

The CDR3 is CASSYTTGDYGYTF. In nucleotides, the CDR3 is TGTGCCAGCAGTTATACCACGGGTGACTATGGCTACACCTTC. The rearrangement uses TRBV6-5 and TRBJ1-2, with no clear D. Trimming pared 3 bases from V and 3 bases from J, leaving 11 bases between. CDR1 is MNHEY and CDR2 is SVGAGI in the germline V gene. This CDR3 is 14 amino acids long.

The chain carries TRBV4-2 and TRBJ2-1, with 11 bases fitting TRBD2. The V segment lost 6 bases and the J segment 4 bases; nucleotides outside the gene matches: 5. The germline V gene has CDR1 LGHNA and CDR2 YNFKEQ. CDR3 length: 15 residues. The DNA for the CDR3 is TGTGCCAGCAGGGGACTAGCGGTGGGGTACAATGAGCAGTTCTTC. Encoded protein: CASRGLAVGYNEQFF.

The rearrangement uses TRBV19 and TRBJ1-2, with TRBD1 identical over 7 bases. The CDR3 spans 13 residues. Germline V gene lookup returns CDR1 LNHDA and CDR2 SQIVND (reference sequence). The V gene end was trimmed by 5 bases and the J gene end by 9 bases; junction bases not matched to a gene: 9. This CDR3 is CASSSQGYTSYTF. The CDR3 DNA sequence: TGTGCCAGTAGTTCACAGGGGTATACAAGCTACACCTTC.

This sequence joins TRBV19 and TRBJ1-1, with D unclear. The CDR3 is 14 residues long. Deletions cut 5 bases from V and 6 bases from J, with 16 bases between. Germline V gene sequence: CDR1 LNHDA, CDR2 SQIVND (reference sequence). DNA of the CDR3: TGTGCCAGTAGTTTGGCAGGAGAAAATTCTGAAGCTTTCTTT. This encodes CASSLAGENSEAFF.